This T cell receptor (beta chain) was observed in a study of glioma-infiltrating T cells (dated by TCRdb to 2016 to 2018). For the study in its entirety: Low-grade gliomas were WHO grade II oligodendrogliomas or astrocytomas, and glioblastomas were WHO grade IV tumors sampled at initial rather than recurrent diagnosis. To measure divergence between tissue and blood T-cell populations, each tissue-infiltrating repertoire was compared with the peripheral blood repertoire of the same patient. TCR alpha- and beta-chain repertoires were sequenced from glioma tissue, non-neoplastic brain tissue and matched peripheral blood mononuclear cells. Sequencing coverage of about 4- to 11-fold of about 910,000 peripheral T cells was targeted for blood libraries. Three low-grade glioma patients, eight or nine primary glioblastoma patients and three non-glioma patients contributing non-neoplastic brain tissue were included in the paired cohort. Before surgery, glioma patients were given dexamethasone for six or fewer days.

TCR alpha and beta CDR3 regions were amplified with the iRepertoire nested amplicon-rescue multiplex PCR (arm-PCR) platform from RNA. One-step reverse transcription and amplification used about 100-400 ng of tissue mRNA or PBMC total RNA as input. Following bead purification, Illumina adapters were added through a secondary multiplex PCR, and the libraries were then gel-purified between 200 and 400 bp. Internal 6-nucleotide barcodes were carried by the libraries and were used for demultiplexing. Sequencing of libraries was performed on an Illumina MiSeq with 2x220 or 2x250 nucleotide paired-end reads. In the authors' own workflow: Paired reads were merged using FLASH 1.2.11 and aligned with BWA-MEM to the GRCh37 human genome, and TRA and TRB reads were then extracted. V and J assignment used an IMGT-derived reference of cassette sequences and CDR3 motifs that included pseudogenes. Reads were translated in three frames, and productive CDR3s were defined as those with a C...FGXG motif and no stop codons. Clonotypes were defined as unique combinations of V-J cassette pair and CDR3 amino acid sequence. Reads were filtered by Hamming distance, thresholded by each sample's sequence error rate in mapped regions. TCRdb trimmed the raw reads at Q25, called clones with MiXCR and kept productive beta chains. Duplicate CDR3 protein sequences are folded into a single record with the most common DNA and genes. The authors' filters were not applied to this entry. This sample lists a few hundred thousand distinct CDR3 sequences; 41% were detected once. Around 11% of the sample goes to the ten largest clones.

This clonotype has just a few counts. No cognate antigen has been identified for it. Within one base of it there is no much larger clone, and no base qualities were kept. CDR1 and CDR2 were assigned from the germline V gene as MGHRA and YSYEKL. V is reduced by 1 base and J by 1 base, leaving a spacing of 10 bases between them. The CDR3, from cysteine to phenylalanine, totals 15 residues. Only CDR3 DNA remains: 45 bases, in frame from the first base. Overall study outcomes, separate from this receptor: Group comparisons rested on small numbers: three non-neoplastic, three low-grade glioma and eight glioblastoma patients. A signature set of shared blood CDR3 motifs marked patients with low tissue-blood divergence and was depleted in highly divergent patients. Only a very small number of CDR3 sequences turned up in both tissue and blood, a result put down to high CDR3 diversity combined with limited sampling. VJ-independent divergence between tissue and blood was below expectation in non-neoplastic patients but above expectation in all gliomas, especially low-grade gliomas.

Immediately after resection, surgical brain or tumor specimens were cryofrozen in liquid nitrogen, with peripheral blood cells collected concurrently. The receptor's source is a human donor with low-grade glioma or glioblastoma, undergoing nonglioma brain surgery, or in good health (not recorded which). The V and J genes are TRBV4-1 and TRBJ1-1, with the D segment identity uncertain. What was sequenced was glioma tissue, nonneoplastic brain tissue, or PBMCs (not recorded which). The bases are TGCGCCAGCAGCCAAGGGGTATTAGAGAACACTGAAGCTTTCTTT. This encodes CASSQGVLENTEAFF.